The rows below give T cell receptor beta chains drawn from one sample of a study of monozygotic twins with cystic fibrosis. This table comes from immunoSEQ multiplex PCR, and its TCRdb copy is limited to in-frame clones, with some not included. The sample includes some 31,000 clones, roughly 80% of them seen just once. The sequenced sample was blood. These receptors were collected from a girl under 10 years old with cystic fibrosis. Both conserved end residues are part of each CDR3. D genes are given only for firm matches. The size entry is marked missing in some rows and otherwise reads once, few, many or a size class.

clone_size	j_call	v_call	d_call	cdr3_aa	cdr3_nt
-	TRBJ1-1	TRBV19	-	CASSILGSDTEAFF	TGTGCCAGTAGTATTTTAGGGTCCGACACTGAAGCTTTCTTT
once	TRBJ1-2	TRBV25-1	-	CASSEWGGGYTF	TGTGCCAGCAGTGAATGGGGGGGTGGCTACACCTTC
-	TRBJ2-5	TRBV7-2	-	CASSLAGKETQYF	TGTGCCAGCAGCTTGGCAGGGAAGGAGACCCAGTACTTC
-	TRBJ1-2	TRBV7-9	-	CASSRARGEMDYGYTF	TGTGCCAGCAGCCGAGCGAGGGGGGAAATGGACTATGGCTACACCTTC
-	TRBJ1-2	TRBV29-1	-	CSVRLVGSGYTF	TGCAGCGTTCGTCTGGTGGGTTCTGGCTACACCTTC
-	TRBJ1-2	TRBV4-2	-	CASSPHGQDLYGYTF	TGTGCCAGCAGCCCCCATGGGCAGGACCTCTATGGCTACACCTTC
once	TRBJ1-1	TRBV2	-	CASTSSAGGANTEAFF	TGTGCCAGCACCAGTTCGGCGGGGGGCGCGAACACTGAAGCTTTCTTT
-	TRBJ1-2	TRBV6-1	-	CASSEAGVYGYTF	TGTGCCAGCAGTGAGGCAGGCGTCTATGGCTACACCTTC
-	TRBJ1-2	TRBV4-2	TRBD1	CASSQDRGRGYTF	TGTGCCAGCAGCCAAGATAGGGGGCGAGGCTACACCTTC
once	TRBJ2-7	TRBV5-6	-	CASSRYRESYEQYF	TGTGCCAGCAGCCGATACAGAGAGTCCTACGAGCAGTACTTC
-	TRBJ2-7	TRBV6-1	-	CASTRVSGLNGEQYF	TGTGCCAGCACAAGGGTTTCAGGGCTTAATGGGGAGCAGTACTTC
-	TRBJ1-1	TRBV5-6	TRBD1	CASRHNPRGHTEAFF	TGTGCCAGCAGACATAACCCCAGGGGGCACACTGAAGCTTTCTTT
-	TRBJ1-2	TRBV7-2	-	CASSLVLGSSNYGYTF	TGTGCCAGCAGCTTAGTATTAGGCAGCTCTAACTATGGCTACACCTTC
once	TRBJ2-1	TRBV27	-	CASSLLAGRYNEQFF	TGTGCCAGCAGTCTCCTCGCAGGACGGTACAATGAGCAGTTCTTC
-	TRBJ1-5	TRBV27	TRBD1	CASSRDRVRSNQPQHF	TGTGCCAGCAGTCGGGACAGGGTGCGTAGCAATCAGCCCCAGCATTTT
once	TRBJ2-7	TRBV5-1	TRBD2	CASSLAPLTSGRLHEQYF	TGCGCCAGCAGCTTGGCCCCCCTAACTAGCGGGAGGTTGCACGAGCAGTACTTC
-	TRBJ2-3	TRBV19	TRBD2	CASRLAGNTDTQYF	TGTGCCAGTAGACTAGCGGGAAACACAGATACGCAGTATTTT
-	TRBJ1-4	TRBV7-9	-	CASSLTEAQKEKLFF	TGTGCCAGCAGCTTAACGGAAGCACAGAAAGAAAAACTGTTTTTT
-	TRBJ2-7	TRBV5-1	-	CASSFNRAQRGEQYF	TGCGCCAGCAGCTTCAACAGGGCCCAAAGGGGCGAGCAGTACTTC
few	TRBJ1-5	TRBV27	-	CASSSALERDQPQHF	TGTGCCAGCAGTTCAGCCCTCGAGAGGGATCAGCCCCAGCATTTT
-	TRBJ2-3	TRBV18	TRBD2	CASSPYRPGLGDTQYF	TGTGCCAGCTCACCTTACCGACCGGGACTAGGAGATACGCAGTATTTT
-	TRBJ2-1	TRBV2	TRBD2	CASSEVRGGGNEQFF	TGTGCCAGCAGTGAAGTCCGCGGGGGGGGCAATGAGCAGTTCTTC
few	TRBJ1-6	TRBV27	-	CASSLFSSPANSPLHF	TGTGCCAGCAGTTTATTTTCGTCACCGGCCAATTCACCCCTCCACTTT
few	TRBJ1-1	TRBV27	-	CASSLRGNTEAFF	TGTGCCAGCAGTTTAAGAGGGAACACTGAAGCTTTCTTT
-	TRBJ1-3	TRBV6-1	-	CASSEAGRVTAGNTIYF	TGTGCCAGCAGTGAAGCCGGCAGGGTAACGGCCGGAAACACCATATATTTT
-	TRBJ2-3	TRBV11-2	TRBD2	CASSLVGLALVVDTQYF	TGTGCCAGCAGCTTAGTGGGACTAGCGCTTGTGGTAGATACGCAGTATTTT
-	TRBJ2-3	TRBV10-1	TRBD2	CASSESVAGGSRDTQYF	TGCGCCAGCAGTGAGTCGGTAGCGGGAGGGTCGAGAGATACGCAGTATTTT
-	TRBJ2-3	TRBV5-1	-	CASSLAGNNPTDTQYF	TGCGCCAGCAGCTTGGCCGGGAACAATCCCACAGATACGCAGTATTTT
-	TRBJ1-1	TRBV5-1	-	CASSRSVNTEAFF	TGCGCCAGCAGCCGATCAGTGAACACTGAAGCTTTCTTT
-	TRBJ1-2	TRBV5-4	TRBD1	CASSLQGAGYGYTF	TGTGCCAGCAGCTTGCAGGGGGCGGGATATGGCTACACCTTC
once	TRBJ2-7	TRBV6-4	TRBD1	CASSYGTEASYEQYF	TGTGCCAGCAGTTACGGGACAGAGGCCAGCTACGAGCAGTACTTC
-	TRBJ2-1	TRBV5-1	TRBD2	CASATEAGSYNEQFF	TGCGCCAGCGCGACGGAAGCGGGAAGTTACAATGAGCAGTTCTTC
-	TRBJ1-1	TRBV5-1	-	CASGPGETEAFF	TGCGCCAGTGGGCCGGGAGAAACTGAAGCTTTCTTT
-	TRBJ2-3	TRBV5-4	-	CASSLGVGKDTQYF	TGTGCCAGCAGCTTGGGGGTGGGGAAAGATACGCAGTATTTT
few	TRBJ2-7	TRBV19	-	CATMGRYTYEQYF	TGTGCCACTATGGGACGGTATACCTACGAGCAGTACTTC
-	TRBJ1-3	TRBV5-6	-	CASSFLSNTIYF	TGTGCCAGCAGCTTTCTGTCTAACACCATATATTTT
-	TRBJ1-4	TRBV7-2	-	CASSFRAGKLFF	TGTGCCAGCAGTTTTCGAGCAGGAAAACTGTTTTTT
-	TRBJ1-1	TRBV9	-	CASSVVGGIMNTEAFF	TGTGCCAGCAGCGTAGTAGGGGGAATCATGAACACTGAAGCTTTCTTT
-	TRBJ2-1	TRBV6-6	-	CASTGGRYNEQFF	TGTGCCAGCACCGGAGGACGATACAATGAGCAGTTCTTC
-	TRBJ1-5	TRBV15	-	CATSLKSGPGPQHF	TGTGCCACCAGCCTCAAGTCTGGGCCTGGGCCCCAGCATTTT